The rows below give T cell receptor beta chains drawn from one sample of a study of immune heterogeneity within non-small cell lung tumors. In TCRdb, the multiplex PCR reads were re-called with MiXCR into one record per CDR3 protein. The profile covers approximately 1,900 distinct CDR3 sequences, with just under 30% appearing a single time and under 30% taken by the ten largest. The sequenced sample consisted of lung tumor tissue. The source is a man in his fifties or sixties with non-small cell lung cancer. Both conserved end residues are part of each CDR3. The D gene is left open where the match is weak. Some rows have no size entry. The others give once, few or many, or a class for an expanded clone.

abundance	v_gene	d_gene	j_gene	CDR3nt	CDR3aa
few	TRBV30	TRBD1	TRBJ1-2	TGTGCCTGGAGGAGACAGGGAGGTGGCTACACCTTC	CAWRRQGGGYTF
-	TRBV2	-	TRBJ2-7	TGTGCCAGCAGCTTCGGCCGGGAGTGTAGGGAGCAGTACTTC	CASSFGRECREQYF
once	TRBV7-9	TRBD2	TRBJ2-3	TGTGTCAGCAGCTTAGATCCAGCGGGAACTAGCACAGATACGCAGTATTTT	CVSSLDPAGTSTDTQYF
few	TRBV12-3/TRBV12-4	TRBD1	TRBJ1-4	TGTGCCAGCAGTTTAGCGCACAGGGGCGAAAAACTGTTTTTT	CASSLAHRGEKLFF
medium-sized	TRBV19	TRBD2	TRBJ2-1	TGTGCCAGTAGTCCCGATGGTAGCGGGAGTAGGAATGAGCAGTTCTTC	CASSPDGSGSRNEQFF
medium-sized	TRBV19	TRBD2	TRBJ2-1	TGTGCCAGTAGTATTTCGGCTAGCGGGAGGGCTTTCAATGAGCAGTTCTTC	CASSISASGRAFNEQFF
-	TRBV20-1	TRBD2	TRBJ2-1	TGCAGTGCTGAGAGGCTAGCGGGAGAGGGGGATGAGCAGTTCTTC	CSAERLAGEGDEQFF
large	TRBV20-1	TRBD1	TRBJ1-5	TGCAGTGCTGAAGATCCGGGACAGGGCAATCAGCCCCAGCATTTT	CSAEDPGQGNQPQHF
-	TRBV29-1	-	TRBJ1-1	TGCAGTGTAACGGGGGGGACTGAAGCTTTCTTT	CSVTGGTEAFF
-	TRBV20-1	TRBD2	TRBJ2-5	TGCAGTGCTAGAGTAGCGGGATCGCAAGAGACCCAGTACTTC	CSARVAGSQETQYF
-	TRBV12-3/TRBV12-4	-	TRBJ1-1	TGTGCCAGCAGTTTATGGCCTTGGCACACTGAAGCTTTCTTT	CASSLWPWHTEAFF
-	TRBV20-1	TRBD1	TRBJ2-1	TGCAGTGCACCTTCGGTGGGTTGGGACAGGGGAGGCAATGAGCAGTTCTTC	CSAPSVGWDRGGNEQFF
few	TRBV20-1	-	TRBJ2-3	TGCAGTGCACCGATCACAGATACGCAGTATTTT	CSAPITDTQYF
-	TRBV4-1	TRBD1	TRBJ2-7	TGCGCCAGCAGCCAAGAAGACAGGGGGTCGCTAGTCGAGCAGTACTTC	CASSQEDRGSLVEQYF
-	TRBV11-2	TRBD1	TRBJ1-2	TGTGCCAGCAGCCTTGGACAGGGTACTAACTATGGCTACACCTTC	CASSLGQGTNYGYTF
-	TRBV19	TRBD1	TRBJ2-3	TGTGCCAGTAGTATGGACAGGGGCACAGATACGCAGTATTTT	CASSMDRGTDTQYF
large	TRBV6-1	-	TRBJ1-5	TGTGCCAGCAGGAACTTTAATCAGCCCCAGCATTTT	CASRNFNQPQHF
few	TRBV7-9	-	TRBJ2-4	TGTGCCAGCAGCTCGGATAGGGGAACAGGGAACATTCAGTACTTC	CASSSDRGTGNIQYF
-	TRBV30	-	TRBJ1-1	TGTGCCTGGAGTCCCTGGACAGAAGGGAACACTGAAGCTTTCTTT	CAWSPWTEGNTEAFF
medium-sized	TRBV15	-	TRBJ1-6	TGTGCCACCAGCACCTTAAGACATTCACCCCTCCACTTT	CATSTLRHSPLHF
medium-sized	TRBV27	-	TRBJ2-7	TGTGCCAGCAGTCCCATAAGGGGTTCCAACGAGCAGTACTTC	CASSPIRGSNEQYF
-	TRBV3-1	TRBD2	TRBJ2-1	TGTGCCAGCAGCCCCCAAAAAGGACTAGCGTCAAATGAGCAGTTCTTC	CASSPQKGLASNEQFF
large	TRBV2	-	TRBJ1-3	TGTGCCAAGTCGACGGGGGACTCTGGAAACACCATATATTTT	CAKSTGDSGNTIYF
-	TRBV28	-	TRBJ1-6	TGTGCCAGCAGCACAGGGCCCGCCTATAATTCACCCCTCCACTTT	CASSTGPAYNSPLHF
few	TRBV10-3	TRBD1	TRBJ2-2	TGTGCCATCAGTGAGGACAGGGTGAACACCGGGGAGCTGTTTTTT	CAISEDRVNTGELFF